One and the same sample provided the 3 T cell receptor beta chains below, sequenced in a study of regulatory T cells in long-lasting Graves disease. The authors built TCR beta libraries using iRepertoire HTBI primers and Arm-PCR of CDR3 regions. A single record per CDR3 protein comes from TCRdb applying MiXCR to the multiplex PCR reads. The data show hundreds of thousands of distinct CDR3 sequences, 15% to 20% seen once. The time point was: persistent/refractory GD, antithyroid drugs over 5 years with positive TRAb. PBMCs provided the RNA from which the TCR library was made. The sequences come from peripheral blood mononuclear cells (PBMCs), collected when the disease was refractory, from a patient treated with antithyroid drugs. These receptors were taken from a female donor with Graves disease.

This clonotype has ten or more counts. V usage is TRBV30 and J usage is TRBJ2-7, with D perhaps TRBD1 or TRBD2 (5 bases each). The CDR3 spans 12 residues. From germline, CDR1 is GTSNPN and CDR2 SVGIG (reference sequence). Trimming took off 1 base at V and 4 bases at J, with 8 bases between the two ends. The DNA of the CDR3 is TGTGCCTGGAGTGATTGGGGGTACGAGCAGTACTTC. Encoded protein: CAWSDWGYEQYF. Using reference TRBV30 and TRBJ2-7 for the parts outside the CDR3, the full variable domain is SQTIHQWPATLVQPVGSPLSLECTVEGTSNPNLYWYRQAAGRGLQLLFYSVGIGQISSEVPQNLSASRPQDRQFILSSKKLLLSDSGFYLCAWSDWGYEQYFGPGTRLTVT.

The sample holds a few counts of this clonotype. V gene TRBV29-1 combines with J gene TRBJ2-5, with a possible D match to TRBD2 (7 bases). There are 15 residues in the CDR3. Germline V CDR1 and CDR2: SQVTM, ANQGSEA. The germline V and J ends were trimmed by 8 bases and 5 bases, with 24 bases remaining between them. In DNA form, the CDR3 reads TGCAGCCCCCCAGTGGGAGGGGGGACCTCGGAGACCCAGTACTTC. It specifies CSPPVGGGTSETQYF.

This clonotype was picked up many times. The chain's CDR3 is CAISETGQGHGYTF. The CDR3 DNA reads as TGTGCCATCAGTGAGACCGGACAGGGTCATGGCTACACCTTC. The genes are TRBV10-3 and TRBJ1-2, with 8 bases matching TRBD1. The V gene end was trimmed by 2 bases and the J gene end by 6 bases; junction bases not matched to a gene: 5. Germline V lookup: CDR1 ENHRY, CDR2 SYGVKD. There are 14 residues in the CDR3.